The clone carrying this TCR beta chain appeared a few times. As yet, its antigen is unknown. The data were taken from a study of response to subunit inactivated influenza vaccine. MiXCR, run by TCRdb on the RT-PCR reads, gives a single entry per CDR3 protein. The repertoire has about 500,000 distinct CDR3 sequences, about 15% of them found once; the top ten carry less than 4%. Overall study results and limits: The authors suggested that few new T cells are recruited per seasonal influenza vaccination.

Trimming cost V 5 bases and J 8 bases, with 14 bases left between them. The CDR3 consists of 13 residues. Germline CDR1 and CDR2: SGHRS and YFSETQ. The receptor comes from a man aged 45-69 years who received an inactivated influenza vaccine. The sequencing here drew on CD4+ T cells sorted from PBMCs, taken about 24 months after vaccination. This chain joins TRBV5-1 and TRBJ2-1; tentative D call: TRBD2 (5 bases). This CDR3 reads CASRRAGRDEQFF. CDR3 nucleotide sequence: TGCGCCAGCAGGAGGGCCGGACGGGATGAGCAGTTCTTC.